This T cell receptor (beta chain) comes out of a study of T-cell reconstitution after alpha-beta-depleted transplantation in children. This clonotype was seen only a few times. As it was prepared, the TCRbeta library received unique molecular identifiers. MiXCR, run by TCRdb on the PCR reads, gives a single entry per CDR3 protein. The table lists approximately 350,000 distinct CDR3 sequences, under 13% of them singletons, with 2.4% in the top ten. The CDR3 is 16 amino acids. V was shortened by 6 bases and J by 8 bases, with 26 bases between the two germline ends. Germline loops: CDR1 DFQATT, CDR2 SNEGSKA (reference sequence).

The chain is built from TRBV20-1 and TRBJ2-1, with D possibly TRBD2 on 8 matching bases. The sequence was collected from a human donor who donated a stem cell graft to a child with acute lymphoblastic leukemia. The material was PBMCs from the stem cell graft donor, obtained from the stem cell graft. The CDR3: CSATEGGGRTMYEQFF. CDR3 bases: TGCAGTGCCACTGAAGGGGGCGGGAGGACTATGTATGAGCAGTTCTTC.